This entry concerns a single T cell receptor (beta chain). Its antigen remains unidentified. Libraries were prepared by immunoSEQ multiplex PCR; TCRdb keeps only in-frame clonotypes and omits some of them. This table holds about 78,000 clones, around 86% found once. This sample is part of a study of OX40 agonist ivuxolimab in advanced cancers. Study-level information: Every 2 weeks, patients received ivuxolimab intravenously, dosed at 0.01 to 10 mg/kg. Anti-PD-1, anti-PD-L1 or anti-CTLA-4 therapy given earlier was allowed, and over 35% had some. At 82.7% male, the cohort had a mean age of about 60 years, ranging from about 20 to 79. Study-wide results and caveats: Clonal expansion from baseline to week 6 occurred in both CD4+ and CD8+ T cells.

The V gene's germline CDR1 is SGHRS and CDR2 YFSETQ. The CDR3 is 16 residues long. The V end was cut by 1 base, the J end by 3 bases, with 15 bases between. The chain joins TRBV5-1 to TRBJ2-3; D might be TRBD2 (6 bases). This receptor was obtained from an adult with an advanced solid tumor such as melanoma, head and neck, liver or kidney cancer. The sequencing used CD4+ or CD8+ T cells sorted from blood, collected in a trial of the OX40 agonist ivuxolimab. The CDR3 DNA is TGCGCCAGCAGCTTGTACCCCCGGGGGATGACAGATACGCAGTATTTT. Translating gives CASSLYPRGMTDTQYF. Filled out from reference TRBV5-1 and TRBJ2-3, the complete variable domain reads KAGVTQTPRYLIKTRGQQVTLSCSPISGHRSVSWYQQTPGQGLQFLFEYFSETQRNKGNFPGRFSGRQFSNSRSEMNVSTLELGDSALYLCASSLYPRGMTDTQYFGPGTRLTVL.